The rows below give T cell receptor beta chains drawn from one sample of a study of cytomegalovirus exposure and HLA in healthy donors. Only in-frame clones appear in the TCRdb table, and some are missing; sequencing was by immunoSEQ multiplex PCR. The top ten hold roughly 2% of the sample, which has 100,000 to 150,000 clones, roughly 89% seen once. Source material: PBMCs. The receptors stem from a woman aged 18-29 years in good health and CMV-seronegative. The CDR3 runs from the conserved cysteine through the conserved F or W. The order of the fields is V gene, clone size, J gene, D gene, CDR3 protein, CDR3 DNA. D genes are given only for firm matches. A row's size may be missing; if present it is once, few, many or a size class.

V gene: TRBV30; clone size: .; J gene: TRBJ2-3; D gene: TRBD2; CDR3 protein: CAWAPGGSGADTQYF; CDR3 DNA: TGTGCCTGGGCGCCAGGAGGGAGCGGGGCAGATACGCAGTATTTT
V gene: TRBV6-6; clone size: .; J gene: TRBJ2-7; D gene: .; CDR3 protein: CASSYRANLYEQYF; CDR3 DNA: TGTGCCAGCAGTTACCGCGCCAACCTCTACGAGCAGTACTTC
V gene: TRBV5-6; clone size: .; J gene: TRBJ2-7; D gene: .; CDR3 protein: CASSLGWGPREQYF; CDR3 DNA: TGTGCCAGCAGCTTAGGCTGGGGCCCTAGGGAGCAGTACTTC
V gene: TRBV25-1; clone size: .; J gene: TRBJ2-3; D gene: TRBD1; CDR3 protein: CASSDAHRGTTDTQYF; CDR3 DNA: TGTGCCAGCAGTGATGCCCACAGGGGGACCACAGATACGCAGTATTTT
V gene: TRBV25-1; clone size: .; J gene: TRBJ1-1; D gene: TRBD1; CDR3 protein: CASSAAGGPPEAFF; CDR3 DNA: TGTGCCAGCAGTGCTGCAGGGGGCCCACCTGAAGCTTTCTTT
V gene: TRBV6-1; clone size: .; J gene: TRBJ1-2; D gene: .; CDR3 protein: CANKGGWPSGYTF; CDR3 DNA: TGTGCCAACAAGGGAGGATGGCCTTCAGGCTACACCTTC
V gene: TRBV2; clone size: .; J gene: TRBJ2-5; D gene: .; CDR3 protein: CASRKAGGLETQYF; CDR3 DNA: TGTGCCAGCAGGAAGGCAGGGGGGTTGGAGACCCAGTACTTC
V gene: TRBV30; clone size: .; J gene: TRBJ1-1; D gene: TRBD1; CDR3 protein: CAWSQGGTGNTEAFF; CDR3 DNA: TGTGCCTGGAGTCAGGGCGGGACAGGGAACACTGAAGCTTTCTTT
V gene: TRBV7-2; clone size: .; J gene: TRBJ1-2; D gene: .; CDR3 protein: CASSLRTSGHPYGYTF; CDR3 DNA: TGTGCCAGCAGCTTACGGACCTCGGGACACCCCTATGGCTACACCTTC
V gene: TRBV10-3; clone size: once; J gene: TRBJ2-7; D gene: TRBD1; CDR3 protein: CAISERQGAYEQYF; CDR3 DNA: TGTGCCATCAGTGAACGACAGGGGGCCTACGAGCAGTACTTC
V gene: TRBV7-2; clone size: .; J gene: TRBJ1-2; D gene: .; CDR3 protein: CASSLVVGLSNYGYTF; CDR3 DNA: TGTGCCAGCAGCTTAGTCGTGGGCCTATCTAACTATGGCTACACCTTC
V gene: TRBV28; clone size: few; J gene: TRBJ1-1; D gene: TRBD1; CDR3 protein: CASREWDRLNTEAFF; CDR3 DNA: TGTGCCAGCAGGGAATGGGACAGGCTTAACACTGAAGCTTTCTTT
V gene: TRBV6-5; clone size: .; J gene: TRBJ2-7; D gene: TRBD1; CDR3 protein: CASSYGQGSYEQYF; CDR3 DNA: TGTGCCAGCAGTTACGGACAGGGGTCGTACGAGCAGTACTTC
V gene: TRBV11-2; clone size: .; J gene: TRBJ1-1; D gene: .; CDR3 protein: CASSPSKYREASCGEAFF; CDR3 DNA: TGTGCCAGCAGCCCCTCTAAGTACAGGGAAGCATCTTGTGGTGAAGCTTTCTTT
V gene: TRBV7-2; clone size: .; J gene: TRBJ2-5; D gene: .; CDR3 protein: CASSPGDSGQETQYF; CDR3 DNA: TGTGCCAGCAGCCCCGGTGATAGCGGACAAGAGACCCAGTACTTC
V gene: TRBV5-6; clone size: .; J gene: TRBJ2-1; D gene: TRBD2; CDR3 protein: CASSLGRGEQFF; CDR3 DNA: TGTGCCAGCAGCTTAGGGAGGGGTGAGCAGTTCTTC
V gene: TRBV2; clone size: .; J gene: TRBJ2-3; D gene: .; CDR3 protein: CASSEDRGTDTQYF; CDR3 DNA: TGTGCCAGCAGTGAAGACAGGGGCACAGATACGCAGTATTTT
V gene: TRBV19; clone size: .; J gene: TRBJ1-1; D gene: .; CDR3 protein: CASSTAMNTEAFF; CDR3 DNA: TGTGCCAGTAGTACTGCGATGAACACTGAAGCTTTCTTT
V gene: TRBV29-1; clone size: .; J gene: TRBJ2-7; D gene: TRBD2; CDR3 protein: CSVGGRVNEQYF; CDR3 DNA: TGCAGCGTTGGCGGGAGAGTCAACGAGCAGTACTTC
V gene: TRBV4-1; clone size: few; J gene: TRBJ2-7; D gene: .; CDR3 protein: CASSRGGGRSGEQYF; CDR3 DNA: TGCGCCAGCAGCCGAGGGGGCGGGAGGTCAGGCGAGCAGTACTTC